This T cell receptor (beta chain) was profiled in a study of breast tumors, draining lymph nodes, adjacent tissues. TCRdb re-derived calls from the multiplex PCR reads in MiXCR, one entry per CDR3 protein. This sample yields about 230,000 distinct CDR3 sequences, of which about 30% are seen a single time; 1.2% to 1.5% belongs to the top ten. This clonotype was picked up many times. Breast cancer patients provided tissue from their axillary draining lymph nodes. Source material: axillary lymph node tissue. This TCR derives from a female donor with breast cancer. Some clones in this sample may be carry-over from other donors' samples.

CDR3 sequence reads: CASSLGRQASSYEQYF. The CDR3, as DNA: TGTGCCAGCAGCTTAGGTCGGCAGGCTAGCTCCTACGAGCAGTACTTC. This sequence joins TRBV11-2 and TRBJ2-7, with no clear D. The CDR3 loop spans 16 amino acids. V was cut by 1 base and J by 0 bases, with 13 bases left in between. Germline CDR1 SGHAT, CDR2 FQNNGV.